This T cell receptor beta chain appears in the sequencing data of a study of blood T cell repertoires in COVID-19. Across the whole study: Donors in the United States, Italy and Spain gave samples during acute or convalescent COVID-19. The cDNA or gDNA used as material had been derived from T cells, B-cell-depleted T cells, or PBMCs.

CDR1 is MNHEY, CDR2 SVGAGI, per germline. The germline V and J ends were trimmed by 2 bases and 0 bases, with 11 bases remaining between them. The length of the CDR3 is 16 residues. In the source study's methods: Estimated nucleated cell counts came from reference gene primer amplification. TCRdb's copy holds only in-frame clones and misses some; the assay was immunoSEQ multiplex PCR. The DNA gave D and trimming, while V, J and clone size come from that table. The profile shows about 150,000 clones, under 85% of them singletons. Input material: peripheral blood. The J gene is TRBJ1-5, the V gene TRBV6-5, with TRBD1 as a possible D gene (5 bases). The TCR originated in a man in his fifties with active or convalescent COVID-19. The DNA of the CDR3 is TGTGCCAGCAGTTACAACACAGGTGATAGCAATCAGCCCCAGCATTTT. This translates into CASSYNTGDSNQPQHF.